This TCR beta chain was sequenced during a study of OX40 agonist ivuxolimab in advanced cancers. Study at large: Ivuxolimab doses were 0.01, 0.1, 0.3, 1.5, 3 or 10 mg/kg every 2 weeks. A mean age of approximately 64 years, range roughly 20 to 85, was recorded, and 80% to 90% were male.

With 4 bases clipped from V and 5 bases from J, the junction kept 11 bases outside the gene matches. Germline CDR1 is SGHDT and CDR2 is YYEEEE. This CDR3 comprises 16 residues. Data came from immunoSEQ multiplex PCR; TCRdb stores just in-frame clones and leaves some out. The table has tens of thousands of clones, more than 75% seen once; the top ten hold around 5.1%. Patients were excluded for autoimmune disease history or systemic immunosuppression. The sample consisted of CD4+ or CD8+ T cells sorted from blood, taken in a trial of the OX40 agonist ivuxolimab. This receptor was taken from an adult with an advanced solid tumor such as melanoma, head and neck, liver or kidney cancer. The V call is TRBV5-6, the J call TRBJ2-5; 10 bases are shared with TRBD1. As DNA, the CDR3 is TGTGCCAGCAGCCCATCCGACAGGGGGCTTTCCGAGACCCAGTACTTC. Amino acids: CASSPSDRGLSETQYF.